The text below deals with one TCR beta chain. Study processing details: By means of reference gene primer amplification, nucleated cell counts were estimated. Sequenced by immunoSEQ multiplex PCR; TCRdb stores in-frame clones only, minus some. Clone size and V and J calls were adopted from that table, with D and trimming inferred from the DNA. Among more than 85,000 clones listed, 75% to 95% were seen once. This entry comes from a study of blood T cell repertoires in COVID-19. Whole-study context: Samples came from the United States, Italy and Spain, spanning acute and convalescent COVID-19. PBMCs, B-cell-depleted T cells, or T cells provided the cDNA or gDNA that made up the material.

The sequenced sample was peripheral blood. The sequence was obtained from a man aged 18 to 30 with acute or convalescent COVID-19.

CDR3 amino acids: CASTVHHNEKLFF. In DNA form, the CDR3 reads TGTGCCAGTACAGTACATCACAATGAAAAACTGTTTTTT. V usage is TRBV6-5 and J usage is TRBJ1-4; D gene uncertain. The CDR3 loop spans 13 amino acids. The germline V and J ends were trimmed by 9 bases and 5 bases, with 13 bases remaining between them. CDR1 MNHEY and CDR2 SVGAGI come from the germline V gene.